The rows below give T cell receptor beta chains drawn from one sample of a study of glioma-infiltrating T cells after dendritic cell vaccination. TCRdb keeps only in-frame clones here, not all; method: immunoSEQ multiplex PCR. The sample holds about 87,000 clones, roughly 80% seen once. Here the sequenced sample was blood, taken after dendritic cell vaccination. The receptors originated from a human donor with glioblastoma. CDR3s include the opening cysteine and the closing phenylalanine or tryptophan. The D gene is left open where the match is weak. Rows may omit the clone size; those that give it use once, few, many or a size class.

>NA|TRBJ1-5|TRBV6-6|TRBD1
TGTGCCAGCAGTCTCGGACAGGGAAGGTATCAGCCCCAGCATTTT
CASSLGQGRYQPQHF
>NA|TRBJ1-2|TRBV10-3|TRBD1
TGTGCCATCAGTAGACAGGGGGTATTCTATGGCTACACCTTC
CAISRQGVFYGYTF
>NA|TRBJ2-3|TRBV14|NA
TGTGCCAGCAGCCAAGATAGAGTCTCCACAGATACGCAGTATTTT
CASSQDRVSTDTQYF
>NA|TRBJ1-1|TRBV2|TRBD1
TGTGCCAGCAGTTTCGGACAGGACCTGAACACTGAAGCTTTCTTT
CASSFGQDLNTEAFF
>once|TRBJ1-2|TRBV18|NA
TGTGCCAGCTCACCGGCGGGACGGAACTATGGCTACACCTTC
CASSPAGRNYGYTF
>few|TRBJ1-1|TRBV13|TRBD1
TGTGCCAGCAGCCCGCAGACAGGGTACACTGAAGCTTTCTTT
CASSPQTGYTEAFF
>NA|TRBJ1-1|TRBV7-3|NA
TGTGCCAGCAGCTTGGGTGGGGGCGACACTGAAGCTTTCTTT
CASSLGGGDTEAFF
>NA|TRBJ2-7|TRBV19|TRBD1
TGTGCCAGTAGTAGGGACAGGGGCGAGCAGTACTTC
CASSRDRGEQYF
>NA|TRBJ1-1|TRBV18|NA
TGTGCCAGCTCACCAGGAACAGGGCCGAACACTGAAGCTTTCTTT
CASSPGTGPNTEAFF
>few|TRBJ2-3|TRBV10-1|TRBD2
TGCGCCAGCATCGGGACTAGTGGAGATACGCAGTATTTT
CASIGTSGDTQYF
>NA|TRBJ1-1|TRBV7-8|NA
TGTGCCAGCAGCCCCTGGACAGTAATGAACACTGAAGCTTTCTTT
CASSPWTVMNTEAFF
>NA|TRBJ1-4|TRBV6-1|NA
TGTGCCAGCGTTGAGCAAACCTATGAAAAACTGTTTTTT
CASVEQTYEKLFF
>few|TRBJ1-5|TRBV27|TRBD1
TGTGCCAGCAGTTCTCAGGGGGCGCATGTCAATCAGCCCCAGCATTTT
CASSSQGAHVNQPQHF
>NA|TRBJ1-1|TRBV5-1|TRBD1
TGCGCCAGCAGCTTGGAACCAGGGGGAACTCCTGAAGCTTTCTTT
CASSLEPGGTPEAFF
>NA|TRBJ2-2|TRBV2|NA
TGTGCCAGCAGTGAAAGGGAGGCCACCGGGGAGCTGTTTTTT
CASSEREATGELFF
>NA|TRBJ1-2|TRBV10-3|TRBD1
TGTGCCATCAGCGACAGGGGGCAGACGATCGGCTACACCTTC
CAISDRGQTIGYTF
>NA|TRBJ2-5|TRBV11-2|NA
TGTGCCAGCAGCTTAGAAATTCGGGAGACCCAGTACTTC
CASSLEIRETQYF
>NA|TRBJ1-1|TRBV18|NA
TGTGCCAGCTCATCAAACGGGGGAGACACTGAAGCTTTCTTT
CASSSNGGDTEAFF
>NA|TRBJ2-3|TRBV27|TRBD2
TGTGCCAGCAGTCCCAGTAGCGGGGACCTCACAGATACGCAGTATTTT
CASSPSSGDLTDTQYF
>once|TRBJ2-1|TRBV30|TRBD2
TGTGCCGGAAACGAAGGACTAGCGGGCAATGAGCAGTTCTTC
CAGNEGLAGNEQFF
>NA|TRBJ2-1|TRBV2|NA
TGTGCCAGCAGTAGGGGCCAGAACAATGAGCAGTTCTTC
CASSRGQNNEQFF
>NA|TRBJ1-1|TRBV18|NA
TGTGCCAGCTCACCATCCTTTCCTACGTTGAGCACTGAAGCTTTCTTT
CASSPSFPTLSTEAFF
>NA|TRBJ1-5|TRBV19|NA
TGTGCCAGTAGTATAGATTTACGGGGCAATCAGCCCCAGCATTTT
CASSIDLRGNQPQHF
>NA|TRBJ1-3|TRBV14|NA
TGTGCCAGCAGCCACTTCGACATACCTGGAAACACCATATATTTT
CASSHFDIPGNTIYF
>NA|TRBJ1-1|TRBV6-5|TRBD1
TGTGCCAGCAGTACCGACAGGGGTGGCGCTTTCTTT
CASSTDRGGAFF
>NA|TRBJ1-2|TRBV6-5|NA
TGTGCCAGCAGTTACTCGGCAGACTATGGCTACACCTTC
CASSYSADYGYTF
>NA|TRBJ1-1|TRBV27|NA
TGTGCCAGCAGTTTATACGTCCCACCGGGACATATGAACACTGAAGCTTTCTTT
CASSLYVPPGHMNTEAFF
>NA|TRBJ2-5|TRBV14|NA
TGTGCCAGCAGCCAATTGCTAGCCGGAGAGACCCAGTACTTC
CASSQLLAGETQYF
>few|TRBJ2-7|TRBV5-1|TRBD1
TGCGCCAGCAGCTCAATGCCGACAGGGACCTACGAGCAGTACTTC
CASSSMPTGTYEQYF
>NA|TRBJ2-7|TRBV4-2|TRBD1
TGTGCCAGCAGCCAAATAGACGGGACAGCCTCCTACGAGCAGTACTTC
CASSQIDGTASYEQYF
>NA|TRBJ1-4|TRBV2|NA
TGTGCCAGCACCCTCCAGGGTAAAAATGAAAAACTGTTTTTT
CASTLQGKNEKLFF
>once|TRBJ2-7|TRBV6-1|TRBD2
TGTGCCAGCAGTGAAGTAGGGGACTATAGCTCCTACGAGCAGTACTTC
CASSEVGDYSSYEQYF
>NA|TRBJ2-1|TRBV7-9|NA
TGTGCCAGCAGAAACCGAGACAGCAATGAGCAGTTCTTC
CASRNRDSNEQFF
>NA|TRBJ1-3|TRBV6-1|NA
TGTGCCAGCAGTGAACTAGCCAGGTCCCAAACAGGAAACACCATATATTTT
CASSELARSQTGNTIYF
>NA|TRBJ2-7|TRBV19|TRBD2
TGTGCCAGTAGTATGAGCGGGGAGAGCTCCTACGAGCAGTACTTC
CASSMSGESSYEQYF
>once|TRBJ2-1|TRBV9|NA
TGTGCCAGCAGCGCGCCCCCCGCGAATGAGCAGTTCTTC
CASSAPPANEQFF
>NA|TRBJ1-1|TRBV12-5|TRBD1
TGTGCTAGTGGGTTGACAGGGGGCAAAGAAGCTTTCTTT
CASGLTGGKEAFF
>few|TRBJ1-2|TRBV7-2|NA
TGTGCCAGCAGCCAATCGCTAAACACAGGGGGCTACACCTTC
CASSQSLNTGGYTF
>NA|TRBJ2-2|TRBV23-1|TRBD1
TGCGCCAGCAGTCAACTTGCGTCCGGGACAGCAGCGTCCGGGGAGCTGTTTTTT
CASSQLASGTAASGELFF